This T cell receptor (beta chain) was profiled in a study of cytomegalovirus exposure and HLA in healthy donors. Germline CDR1 and CDR2: SGHTA and FQGTGA. The CDR3 consists of 14 residues. Trimming cost V 1 base and J 6 bases, with 13 bases left between them. Only a few counts were recorded for this clone. TCRdb's table, derived via immunoSEQ multiplex PCR, lists solely in-frame clones and lacks some. The sample has 250,000 to 300,000 clones; 90% are singletons. Sequences were obtained from PBMCs. This clonotype was obtained from a woman between 18 and 29 years old in good health and CMV-seronegative. The chain employs TRBV7-3 and TRBJ2-7; D might be TRBD2 (7 bases). The CDR3 coding sequence is TGTGCCAGCAGCTTAAGCGGGGGCTCGAGCGAGCAGTACTTC. Translation gives CASSLSGGSSEQYF.